This T cell receptor beta chain was identified during a study of shared clonotypes between healthy human individuals. Study-wide context: Per-donor plates numbered three CD4 naive, three CD4 memory, two CD8 naive and one CD8 memory.

The CDR3 extends over 16 amino acids. The ends were cut back, 3 bases at V and 0 bases at J, with 12 bases in the middle. The V gene's germline CDR1 is SEHNR and CDR2 FQNEAQ (reference sequence). Data came from immunoSEQ multiplex PCR; TCRdb stores just in-frame clones and leaves some out. The sample consists of 1 million to 1.3 million clones, around 78% of them appearing once. None of the donors, who were healthy HIV-negative adults, had recently had acute infections or vaccinations. The donors were all Caucasian adults (living in Nashville, Tennessee). The sample consisted of memory CD4+ T cells from PBMCs. The subset denotes: CD45RA-negative fraction. This TCR was recovered from a man in his late teens or twenties in good health. Some clones in this sample may be carry-over from other donors' samples. V is TRBV7-9 and J is TRBJ2-1; weak D call: TRBD2 (6 bases). CDR3 region: CASSFRGYSSYNEQFF. CDR3 nucleotide sequence: TGTGCCAGCAGCTTCCGGGGGTATAGCTCCTACAATGAGCAGTTCTTC.